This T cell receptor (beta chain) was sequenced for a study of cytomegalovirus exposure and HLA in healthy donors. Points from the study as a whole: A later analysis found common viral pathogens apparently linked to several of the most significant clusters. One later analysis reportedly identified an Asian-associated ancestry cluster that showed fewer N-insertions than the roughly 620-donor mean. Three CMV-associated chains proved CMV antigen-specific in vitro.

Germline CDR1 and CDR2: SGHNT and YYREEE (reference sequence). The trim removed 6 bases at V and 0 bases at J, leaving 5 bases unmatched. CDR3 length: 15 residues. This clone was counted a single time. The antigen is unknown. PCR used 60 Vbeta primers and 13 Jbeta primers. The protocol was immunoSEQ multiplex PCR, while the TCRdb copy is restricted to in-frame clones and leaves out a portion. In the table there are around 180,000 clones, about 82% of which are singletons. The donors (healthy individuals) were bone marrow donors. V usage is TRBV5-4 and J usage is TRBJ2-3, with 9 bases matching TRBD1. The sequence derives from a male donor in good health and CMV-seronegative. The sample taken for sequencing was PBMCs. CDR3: CASTIGTGSTDTQYF. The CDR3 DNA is TGTGCCAGCACCATCGGGACAGGGAGCACAGATACGCAGTATTTT.